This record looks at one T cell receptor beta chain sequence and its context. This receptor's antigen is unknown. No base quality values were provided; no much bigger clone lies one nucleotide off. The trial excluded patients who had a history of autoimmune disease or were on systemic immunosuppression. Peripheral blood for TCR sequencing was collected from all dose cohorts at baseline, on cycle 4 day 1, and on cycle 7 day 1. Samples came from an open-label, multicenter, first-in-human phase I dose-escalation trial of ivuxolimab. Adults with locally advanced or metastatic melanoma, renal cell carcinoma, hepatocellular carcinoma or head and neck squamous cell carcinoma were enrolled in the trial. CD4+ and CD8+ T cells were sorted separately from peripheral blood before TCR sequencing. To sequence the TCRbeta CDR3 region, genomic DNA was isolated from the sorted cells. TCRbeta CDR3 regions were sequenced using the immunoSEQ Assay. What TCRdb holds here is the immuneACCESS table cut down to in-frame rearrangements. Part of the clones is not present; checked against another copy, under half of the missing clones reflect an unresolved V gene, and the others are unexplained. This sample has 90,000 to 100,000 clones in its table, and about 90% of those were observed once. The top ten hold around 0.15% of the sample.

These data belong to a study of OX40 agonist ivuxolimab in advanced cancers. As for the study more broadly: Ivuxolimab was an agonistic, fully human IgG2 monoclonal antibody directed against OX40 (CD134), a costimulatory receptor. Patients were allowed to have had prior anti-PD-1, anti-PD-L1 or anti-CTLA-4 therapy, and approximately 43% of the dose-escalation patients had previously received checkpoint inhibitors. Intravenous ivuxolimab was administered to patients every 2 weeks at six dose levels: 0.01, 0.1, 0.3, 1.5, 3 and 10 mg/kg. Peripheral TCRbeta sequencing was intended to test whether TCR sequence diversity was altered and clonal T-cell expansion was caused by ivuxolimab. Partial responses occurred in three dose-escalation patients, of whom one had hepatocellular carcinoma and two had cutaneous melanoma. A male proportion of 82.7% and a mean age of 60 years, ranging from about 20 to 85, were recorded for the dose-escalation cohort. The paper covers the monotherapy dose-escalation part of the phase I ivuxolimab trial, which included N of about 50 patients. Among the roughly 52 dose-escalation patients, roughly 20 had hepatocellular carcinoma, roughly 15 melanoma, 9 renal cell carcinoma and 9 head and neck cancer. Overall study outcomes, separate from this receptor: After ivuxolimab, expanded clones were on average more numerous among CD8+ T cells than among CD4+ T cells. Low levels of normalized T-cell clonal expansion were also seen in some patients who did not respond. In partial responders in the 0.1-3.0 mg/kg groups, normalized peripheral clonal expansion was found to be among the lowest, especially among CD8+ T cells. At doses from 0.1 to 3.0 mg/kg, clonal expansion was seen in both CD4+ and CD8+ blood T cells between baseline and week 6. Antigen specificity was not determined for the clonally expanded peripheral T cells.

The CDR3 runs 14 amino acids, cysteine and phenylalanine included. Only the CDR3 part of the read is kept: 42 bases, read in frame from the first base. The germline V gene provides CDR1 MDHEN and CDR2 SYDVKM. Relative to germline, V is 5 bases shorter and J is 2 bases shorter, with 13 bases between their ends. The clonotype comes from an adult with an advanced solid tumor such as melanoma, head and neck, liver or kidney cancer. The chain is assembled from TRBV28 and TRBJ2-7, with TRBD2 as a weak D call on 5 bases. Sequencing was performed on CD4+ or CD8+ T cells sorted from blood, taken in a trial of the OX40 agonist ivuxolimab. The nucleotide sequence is TGTGCCAGCAGTCTAGGAGGCTCAGCCTACGAGCAGTACTTC. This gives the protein CASSLGGSAYEQYF.